These 20 T cell receptor beta chains came from one sample sequenced in a study of T cell therapy after organ transplantation. Profiling relied on immunoSEQ multiplex PCR, and the TCRdb table lists in-frame clones only, not all of them. The sample lists over 45,000 clones; approximately 94% were seen once. Their specific antigens are unknown. The sequences come from CD8+ T cells from blood, collected before autologous CMV-specific T cell therapy. Source of these receptors: a human patient who had received a solid organ transplant and had CMV disease.

The rearrangement uses TRBV6-6 and TRBJ2-7; TRBD2 is a possible D gene (5 bases). Trimming took off 6 bases at V and 3 bases at J, with 18 bases between the two ends. The V gene's germline CDR1 is MNHNY and CDR2 SVGAGI (reference sequence). This CDR3 spans 15 amino acids. Here the CDR3 DNA reads TGTGCCAGCAGACCCCGGACGGGAACCGGCTACGAGCAGTACTTC. The encoded protein is CASRPRTGTGYEQYF.

The chain employs TRBV2 and TRBJ2-1; the match to TRBD1 covers 8 bases. Trimming took 1 base from V and 5 from J; bases not matched to a gene: 4. The germline gives CDR1 SNHLY, CDR2 FYNNEI. This CDR3 is built from 15 residues. CDR3 nucleotide sequence: TGTGCCAGCAGTGAAGGACAGGGGATCCACAATGAGCAGTTCTTC. It codes for CASSEGQGIHNEQFF.

The V and J genes are TRBV4-3 and TRBJ2-7; D uncertain. Between the trimmed V and J ends, which lost 2 bases and 5 bases, there was a span of 16 bases. The germline gives CDR1 LGHNA, CDR2 YSLEER. The length of the CDR3 is 15 residues. The CDR3 region is CASSQIAASPDEQYF. In DNA, the CDR3 is TGCGCCAGCAGCCAAATTGCCGCGAGCCCGGACGAGCAGTACTTC.

V and J are TRBV7-2 and TRBJ2-7, with D perhaps matching TRBD2 (6 bases). The CDR3 length is 18 residues. Per the germline V gene, CDR1 is SGHTA and CDR2 is FQGNSA. V lost 5 bases, J lost 2 bases, and 25 bases lay in between. CDR3 residues: CASSAGVEGNTKPYEQYF. Written as DNA, the CDR3 is TGTGCCAGCAGCGCAGGAGTGGAGGGCAATACCAAGCCCTACGAGCAGTACTTC.

The genes are TRBV5-6 and TRBJ2-7, with TRBD2 matching over 11 bases. Per the germline V gene, CDR1 is SGHDT and CDR2 is YYEEEE. Trimming removed 2 bases from V and 4 bases from J; junction bases left unmatched: 5. The CDR3 loop spans 15 amino acids. In DNA form, the CDR3 reads TGTGCCAGCAGCTTTCTAGCGGGGGGCGTATACGAGCAGTACTTC. Protein product: CASSFLAGGVYEQYF.

The V call is TRBV19, the J call TRBJ2-2; 11 bases agree with TRBD1. CDR1 LNHDA and CDR2 SQIVND come from the germline V gene (reference sequence). V was pared by 6 bases and J by 1 base, with 22 bases of the junction left unmatched. The CDR3 is 22 amino acids. DNA for the CDR3: TGTGCCAGTAGCGGAGGGACAGGGGGTGGTAGCGGGCGGCCCGGGAACACCGGGGAGCTGTTTTTT. Translated, it gives CASSGGTGGGSGRPGNTGELFF.

J is TRBJ2-7 and V is TRBV6-6; no clear D. The V gene lost 0 bases and the J gene lost 6 bases, with 9 bases spanning the gap. There are 13 residues in the CDR3. Germline assignment: CDR1 MNHNY and CDR2 SVGAGI (reference sequence). The CDR3 DNA is TGTGCCAGCAGTTACTCGAACGGGCGCGAGCAGTACTTC. Encoded protein: CASSYSNGREQYF.

The V call is TRBV27, the J call TRBJ2-5, with a possible D match to TRBD1 (5 bases). This CDR3 is built from 17 residues. V lost 2 bases and J 6 bases, leaving 22 bases between the germline ends. Germline assignment: CDR1 MNHEY and CDR2 SMNVEV (reference sequence). In nucleotides, the CDR3 is TGTGCCAGCAGTTTACTTCCAGGGTCACCAATTCAACAGACCCAGTACTTC. As protein: CASSLLPGSPIQQTQYF.

This clone was detected once. The chain combines TRBV9 with TRBJ1-1, with 10 bases aligning to TRBD1. The CDR3 contains 19 residues. Losses at the gene ends were 3 bases for V and 4 bases for J; bases not matched to a gene: 18. CDR1 SGDLS and CDR2 YYNGEE come from the germline V gene. The CDR3 here is CASSERLLTGGYGTTEAFF. The CDR3 DNA reads as TGTGCCAGCAGCGAGAGACTACTGACAGGGGGCTATGGTACCACTGAAGCTTTCTTT.

This CDR3 reads CASSWDREYTDTQYF. The CDR3 DNA reads TGTGCCAGCAGTTGGGACAGGGAGTACACAGATACGCAGTATTTT. The rearrangement links TRBV6-5 to TRBJ2-3, with TRBD1 identical over 9 bases. The V gene's germline CDR1 is MNHEY and CDR2 SVGAGI. The CDR3 runs to 15 residues. J gave up 2 bases and V 4 bases, and 4 bases lay outside the gene matches.

The chain links TRBV12-5 to TRBJ1-1; D is unclear. Looked up from germline, CDR1 is LGHNT and CDR2 is FRNRAP. The CDR3 has 14 amino acids. The V and J ends lost 1 base and 2 bases respectively, with 8 bases between them. CDR3 bases: TGTGCTAGTGGTTTGGACACAGTTAACACTGAAGCTTTCTTT. Encoded protein: CASGLDTVNTEAFF. The variable domain in full, completed from reference TRBV12-5 and TRBJ1-1, reads DARVTQTPRHKVTEMGQEVTMRCQPILGHNTVFWYRQTMMQGLELLAYFRNRAPLDDSGMPKDRFSAEMPDATLATLKIQPSEPRDSAVYFCASGLDTVNTEAFFGQGTRLTVV.

This chain connects TRBV6-5 to TRBJ2-7; D is unresolved. This CDR3 comprises 12 residues. CDR1 and CDR2 from the germline V gene are MNHEY and SVGAGI. V was shortened by 2 bases and J by 7 bases, with 9 bases between the two germline ends. DNA for the CDR3: TGTGCCAGCAGTTACGAGCGTATAGAGCAGTACTTC. This sequence encodes CASSYERIEQYF.

This clone was observed once. The chain joins TRBV7-9 to TRBJ2-2, with 9 bases aligning to TRBD1. From germline, CDR1 is SEHNR and CDR2 FQNEAQ (reference sequence). J lost 0 bases, V lost 9 bases, and 8 bases had no gene match. The CDR3 totals 16 residues. CDR3 amino acids: CARGQGENTNTGELFF. The CDR3 nucleotides are TGTGCCAGGGGACAGGGCGAGAATACGAACACCGGGGAGCTGTTTTTT.

The chain links TRBV2 to TRBJ1-2; 10 bases agree with TRBD1. The ends lost 4 bases at V and 3 bases at J; junction bases unmatched: 2. The V gene's germline CDR1 is SNHLY and CDR2 FYNNEI. This CDR3 contains 14 residues. CDR3 DNA sequence: TGTGCCAGCAGTGGGGACAGGGGTGACTATGGCTACACCTTC. Its translation: CASSGDRGDYGYTF.

The genes are TRBV9 and TRBJ1-2; the D is unclear. The CDR3 contains 14 residues. The V gene's germline CDR1 is SGDLS and CDR2 YYNGEE. Trimming left V 5 bases short and J 0 bases short, with 11 bases between. The CDR3 DNA follows: TGTGCCAGCAGACCAACCGGGTCTAACTATGGCTACACCTTC. As protein: CASRPTGSNYGYTF.

V and J are TRBV20-1 and TRBJ1-2; D call uncertain. V lost 4 bases and J 5 bases, leaving 5 bases between the germline ends. Germline V gene lookup returns CDR1 DFQATT and CDR2 SNEGSKA (reference sequence). CDR3 size: 10 residues. CDR3 DNA sequence: TGCAGTGCTACTCAATATGGCTACACCTTC. This encodes CSATQYGYTF.

CDR3 in amino acids: CSVVTVEYGYTF. The CDR3 DNA follows: TGCAGCGTTGTGACAGTAGAATATGGCTACACCTTC. This rearrangement joins TRBV29-1 to TRBJ1-2; possibly TRBD1 for D (5 bases). V lost 4 bases and J lost 5, with 11 bases in between. The CDR3 length is 12 residues. Per the germline V gene, CDR1 is SQVTM and CDR2 is ANQGSEA.

This clone is a singleton in its sample. The chain couples TRBV6-6 to TRBJ2-1, with TRBD2 matching 10 bases. CDR1 is MNHNY, CDR2 SVGAGI, per germline (reference sequence). The CDR3 loop spans 14 amino acids. J gave up 3 bases and V 5 bases, and 1 base lay outside the gene matches. The chain's CDR3 is CASSPSGSYNEQFF. The CDR3 DNA follows: TGTGCCAGCAGTCCTAGCGGGAGCTACAATGAGCAGTTCTTC.

The J gene is TRBJ1-3, the V gene TRBV12-5; 7 bases are shared with TRBD1. This CDR3 has 20 residues. The germline gives CDR1 LGHNT, CDR2 FRNRAP. The ends lost 0 bases at V and 0 bases at J; junction bases unmatched: 14. This CDR3 reads CASGLVDVTGQILSGNTIYF. The CDR3 DNA follows: TGTGCTAGTGGTTTGGTCGACGTCACGGGACAGATACTCTCTGGAAACACCATATATTTT.

The rearrangement uses TRBV4-3 and TRBJ1-1; 12 nucleotides match TRBD1. The germline V gene encodes CDR1 LGHNA and CDR2 YSLEER. The V gene end was trimmed by 5 bases and the J gene end by 4 bases; junction bases not matched to a gene: 8. There are 16 residues in the CDR3. The CDR3 sequence is CASSKGQGASLTEAFF. In DNA form, the CDR3 reads TGCGCCAGCAGCAAGGGACAGGGGGCATCTCTCACTGAAGCTTTCTTT.